This TCR beta chain was captured by sequencing in a study of T cells in Graves' hyperthyroidism and ophthalmopathy. At the level of the study: Peripheral blood was collected at initial diagnosis, before any treatment.

A Clinical Activity Score of at least 3, a NOSPECS grade of at least 4 and a duration under 3 months were recorded in the ophthalmopathy patients. Uncontrolled infection, other autoimmune disease, pregnancy and lactation each barred patients from inclusion. The PBMCs were taken from over 9.5 ml of fresh peripheral blood. Amplification yielded TCR beta CDR3 regions, with RNA transcripts as the source. Researchers ran a first-round RT-PCR on the TCR CDR3 using the HTBI primer set. TCRdb recomputed calls from the multiplex PCR reads with MiXCR, one row per CDR3 protein. In the table there are approximately 620,000 distinct CDR3 sequences, 15% to 20% of which are singletons. This clonotype was observed many times. The sequenced material came from blood. The receptor comes from a woman in her 40s with Graves' ophthalmopathy.

The CDR3 DNA reads as TGTGCCAGCAGCTTAGGCGGATGGGGGGGAGGTACCCCCTACAATGAGCAGTTCTTC. This encodes CASSLGGWGGGTPYNEQFF. The chain joins TRBV13 to TRBJ2-1, with 7 bases that match TRBD2. This CDR3 has 19 amino acids. Germline trimming cut 0 bases from V and 2 bases from J; bases unmatched to any gene: 13. Germline V gene sequence: CDR1 PRHDT, CDR2 FYEKMQ (reference sequence). Drawing the rest from reference TRBV13 and TRBJ2-1, the complete variable domain is AAGVIQSPRHLIKEKRETATLKCYPIPRHDTVYWYQQGPGQDPQFLISFYEKMQSDKGSIPDRFSAQQFSDYHSELNMSSLELGDSALYFCASSLGGWGGGTPYNEQFFGPGTRLTVL.